This TCR beta chain is drawn from a study of blood T cell repertoires in COVID-19. About the study: The samples span acute and convalescent COVID-19 from the United States, Italy and Spain. Sample material is recorded as cDNA or gDNA derived from T cells, B-cell-depleted T cells, or PBMCs.

Generated by immunoSEQ multiplex PCR, the TCRdb table keeps only in-frame clones and is missing some. The sample contains roughly 300,000 clones, roughly 90% of which appear only once. Germline V gives CDR1 SGHRS, CDR2 YFSETQ. The junction had 5 bases not matched to a gene; V was cut back by 4 bases and J by 5 bases. This CDR3 contains 13 residues. This clonotype originated in a man between 18 and 29 years old who had recovered from COVID-19. The chain has TRBV5-1 and TRBJ1-2; TRBD1 matches at 7 bases. The sequenced material came from peripheral blood. CDR3 in DNA: TGCGCCAGCAGCGTTGGACAGGCGTATGGCTACACCTTC. Residues: CASSVGQAYGYTF.